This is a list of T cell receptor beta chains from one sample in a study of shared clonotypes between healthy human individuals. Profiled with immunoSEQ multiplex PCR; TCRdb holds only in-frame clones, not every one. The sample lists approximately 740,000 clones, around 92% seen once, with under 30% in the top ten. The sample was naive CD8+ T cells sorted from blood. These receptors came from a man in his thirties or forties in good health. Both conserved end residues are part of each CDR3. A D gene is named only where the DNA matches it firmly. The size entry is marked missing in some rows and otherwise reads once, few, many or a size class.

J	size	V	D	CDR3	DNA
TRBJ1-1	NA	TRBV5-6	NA	CASTRDRERAEAFF	TGTGCCAGCACCCGAGACCGGGAGAGGGCTGAAGCTTTCTTT
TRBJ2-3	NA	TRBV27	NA	CASSFRRAAATQYF	TGTGCCAGCAGTTTCCGCCGGGCGGCGGCTACGCAGTATTTT
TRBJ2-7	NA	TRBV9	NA	CASSVGVGGYEQYF	TGTGCCAGCAGCGTAGGCGTGGGCGGCTACGAGCAGTACTTC
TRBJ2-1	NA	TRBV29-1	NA	CSVVVLQGSYNEQFF	TGCAGCGTTGTAGTACTGCAGGGTTCCTACAATGAGCAGTTCTTC
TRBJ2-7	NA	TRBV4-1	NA	CASSQVAGEEQYF	TGCGCCAGCAGCCAAGTGGCAGGGGAGGAGCAGTACTTC
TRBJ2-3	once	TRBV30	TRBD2	CAWTLAGGSDTQYF	TGTGCCTGGACCCTAGCGGGAGGGTCAGATACGCAGTATTTT
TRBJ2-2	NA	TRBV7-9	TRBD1	CASSPRQGERTSTGELFF	TGTGCCAGCAGCCCGAGACAGGGGGAGAGGACTAGCACCGGGGAGCTGTTTTTT
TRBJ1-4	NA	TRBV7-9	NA	CASSSEGREKLFF	TGTGCCAGCAGCTCCGAGGGGCGTGAAAAACTGTTTTTT
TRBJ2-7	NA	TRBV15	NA	CATISPTNPLVQYF	TGTGCCACCATAAGTCCTACGAATCCATTGGTGCAGTACTTC
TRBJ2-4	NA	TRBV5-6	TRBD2	CASSPGTSGTYIQYF	TGTGCCAGCAGCCCCGGGACTAGCGGGACGTACATTCAGTACTTC
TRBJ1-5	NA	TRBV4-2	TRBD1	CASSQEQGQANQPQHF	TGTGCCAGCAGCCAAGAGCAGGGACAGGCTAATCAGCCCCAGCATTTT
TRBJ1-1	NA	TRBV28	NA	CASSSRAANTEAFF	TGTGCCAGCAGTTCCCGGGCAGCGAACACTGAAGCTTTCTTT
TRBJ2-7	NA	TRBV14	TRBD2	CASSQELAAKFYEQYF	TGTGCCAGCAGCCAAGAACTAGCGGCCAAATTCTACGAGCAGTACTTC
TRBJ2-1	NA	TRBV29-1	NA	CSVLLTYRQDHNEQFF	TGCAGCGTTCTCCTTACATACCGACAGGACCACAATGAGCAGTTCTTC
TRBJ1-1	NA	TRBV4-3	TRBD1	CASSQDQGAGTEAFF	TGCGCCAGCAGCCAAGATCAGGGGGCTGGGACTGAAGCTTTCTTT
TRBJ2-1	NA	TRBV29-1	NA	CSVEGLVYNEQFF	TGCAGCGTTGAAGGTCTAGTCTACAATGAGCAGTTCTTC
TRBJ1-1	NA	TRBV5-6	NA	CASKYQQRAEAFF	TGTGCCAGCAAGTACCAACAGAGGGCTGAAGCTTTCTTT
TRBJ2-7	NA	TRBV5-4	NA	CARTNRRQIFSYEQYF	TGTGCCAGGACAAACCGGCGGCAGATATTCTCCTACGAGCAGTACTTC
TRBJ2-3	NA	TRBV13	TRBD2	CASSSEGLAGPDTQYF	TGTGCCAGCAGCTCAGAAGGACTAGCGGGGCCAGATACGCAGTATTTT
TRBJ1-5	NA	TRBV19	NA	CASSKTWEPQHF	TGTGCCAGTAGCAAAACTTGGGAGCCCCAGCATTTT
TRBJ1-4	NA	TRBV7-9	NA	CASSPDMRRGLEKLFF	TGTGCCAGCAGCCCGGATATGCGAAGGGGCCTTGAAAAACTGTTTTTT
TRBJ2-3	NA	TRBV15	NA	CATSRDPDIFSTDTQYF	TGTGCCACCAGCAGAGATCCAGACATATTTAGCACAGATACGCAGTATTTT
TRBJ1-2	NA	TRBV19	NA	CASSTEDGYWGSYTF	TGTGCCAGTAGTACCGAGGACGGCTATTGGGGTAGCTACACCTTC
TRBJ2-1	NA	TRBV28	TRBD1	CASSPPTGGSYNEQFF	TGTGCCAGCAGTCCCCCGACAGGGGGCAGTTACAATGAGCAGTTCTTC
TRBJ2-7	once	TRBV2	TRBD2	CASRNQRETYEQYF	TGTGCCAGCAGAAATCAGCGGGAAACCTACGAGCAGTACTTC
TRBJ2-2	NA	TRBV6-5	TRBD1	CASSYEGAEYTGELFF	TGTGCCAGCAGTTACGAGGGGGCAGAGTACACCGGGGAGCTGTTTTTT
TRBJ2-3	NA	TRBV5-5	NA	CASSLVRLEINTDTQYF	TGTGCCAGCAGCTTGGTTCGACTAGAAATTAACACAGATACGCAGTATTTT
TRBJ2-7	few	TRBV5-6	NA	CASRWYNGHEQYF	TGTGCCAGCAGGTGGTACAACGGGCACGAGCAGTACTTC
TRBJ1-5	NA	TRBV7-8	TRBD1	CASSLLTGGYQPQHF	TGTGCCAGCAGCTTATTAACAGGGGGCTATCAGCCCCAGCATTTT
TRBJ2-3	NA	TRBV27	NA	CASSTLGARDTQYF	TGTGCCAGCAGTACGTTGGGGGCCAGAGATACGCAGTATTTT
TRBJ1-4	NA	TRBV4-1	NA	CASSQDPGEKLFF	TGCGCCAGCAGCCAAGATCCCGGTGAAAAACTGTTTTTT
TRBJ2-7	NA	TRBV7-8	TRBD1	CASSGGTGTGNWEQYF	TGTGCCAGCAGCGGAGGGACAGGGACAGGTAATTGGGAGCAGTACTTC
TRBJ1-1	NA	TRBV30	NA	CAWSVGQGFAEAFF	TGTGCCTGGAGTGTAGGCCAGGGCTTCGCTGAAGCTTTCTTT